Listed below are T cell receptor beta chains from one sample, sequenced in a study of Graves' ophthalmopathy and Graves' hyperthyroidism. TCRdb fed the multiplex PCR reads into MiXCR, producing one record per CDR3 protein. The sample records about 740,000 distinct CDR3 sequences, around 40% being singletons. Sequenced input: peripheral blood. The receptors derive from an adult man with Graves' ophthalmopathy. CDR3s include the opening cysteine and the closing phenylalanine or tryptophan. A D gene is named only where the DNA matches it firmly. Clone size appears in some rows only: once, few, many, or a class for an expanded clone.

size | D | J | V | DNA | CDR3
NA | NA | TRBJ1-5 | TRBV25-1 | TGTGCCAGCAGTGCCTTGACAGGCGTTAATCAGCCCCAGCATTTT | CASSALTGVNQPQHF
few | NA | TRBJ1-1 | TRBV10-3 | TGTGCCAGCAGTGAGACCACTTCCATTAGTGCTTTCTTT | CASSETTSISAFF
few | TRBD1 | TRBJ2-7 | TRBV10-2 | TGTGCCAGCAGGACACCGGGACAGGGGGACGAGCAGTACTTC | CASRTPGQGDEQYF
NA | NA | TRBJ1-2 | TRBV29-1 | TGCAGCGTGGGGGAGGGCTACACCTTC | CSVGEGYTF
NA | NA | TRBJ1-6 | TRBV5-1 | TGCGCCAGCAGCCCCCGACCTACAGGGTCTAATTCACCCCTCCACTTT | CASSPRPTGSNSPLHF
few | TRBD1 | TRBJ2-6 | TRBV7-9 | TGTGCCAGCAGCTCTAGCCCGGGACAGGGTCCCTCTGGGGCCAACGTCCTGACTTTC | CASSSSPGQGPSGANVLTF
NA | NA | TRBJ1-1 | TRBV25-1 | TGTGCCAGCAGTCGATCGGACGGCTACCCTGAAGCTTTCTTT | CASSRSDGYPEAFF
NA | NA | TRBJ2-5 | TRBV25-1 | TGTGCCAGCAGTGGGCAGGGGGGTTTTTCGGCCCAGTACTTC | CASSGQGGFSAQYF
many | TRBD2 | TRBJ2-7 | TRBV20-1 | TGCAGTGCTAGAGATCTTACGGGAGCGGGGGAGCAGTACTTC | CSARDLTGAGEQYF
NA | NA | TRBJ2-7 | TRBV20-1 | TGCAGTGCCCCCACCTGGGAGCGCGAGCAGTACTTC | CSAPTWEREQYF
few | NA | TRBJ2-5 | TRBV2 | TGTGCCAGCAGTCAGTCCGAAGAGACCCAGTACTTC | CASSQSEETQYF
NA | NA | TRBJ2-2 | TRBV5-8 | TGCGCCAGCAGCCACAGCGGCGGGGCCGGGGAGCTGTTTTTT | CASSHSGGAGELFF
many | NA | TRBJ1-2 | TRBV10-2 | TGCGCCAGCAGTGAACTCGGCATTAACTATGGCTACACCTTC | CASSELGINYGYTF
few | NA | TRBJ2-5 | TRBV5-1 | TGCGCCAGCAGCTTGGTCCCGGGACCGGCGGAGACCCAGTACTTC | CASSLVPGPAETQYF
many | TRBD2 | TRBJ2-7 | TRBV15 | TGTGCCACCTCCCGGGGTAGCGGGCGCCCCTACGAGCAGTACTTC | CATSRGSGRPYEQYF
NA | TRBD2 | TRBJ2-5 | TRBV7-9 | TGTGCCAGCAGCTTACGGACTAGCGGGGGCCAAAAAGAGACCCAGTACTTC | CASSLRTSGGQKETQYF
NA | NA | TRBJ1-6 | TRBV6-1 | TGTGCCAGCAGAAGAGTAGCAGATTCACCCCTCCACTTT | CASRRVADSPLHF
many | NA | TRBJ1-4 | TRBV12-3/TRBV12-4 | TGTGCCAGCAGAGACAGTCCGGAGGAAAAACTGTTTTTT | CASRDSPEEKLFF
many | NA | TRBJ2-5 | TRBV2 | TGTGCCAGCAGTGAGGGGGCACGAGAGACCCAGTACTTC | CASSEGARETQYF
many | NA | TRBJ1-5 | TRBV11-2 | TGTGCCAGCAGCTTAGTGACGGGTCAGCCCCAGCATTTT | CASSLVTGQPQHF
NA | NA | TRBJ2-7 | TRBV10-3 | TGTGCCAGCAGCCGACTAATGTTGAGCTACGAGCAGTACTTC | CASSRLMLSYEQYF
few | NA | TRBJ1-5 | TRBV7-9 | TGTGCCAGCAGCGCCGGGACACATAGCAATCAGCCCCAGCATTTT | CASSAGTHSNQPQHF
NA | NA | TRBJ1-1 | TRBV20-1 | TGCAGTGCTAGAGATACGGGGATGAACACTGAAGCTTTCTTT | CSARDTGMNTEAFF
NA | NA | TRBJ1-1 | TRBV7-2 | TGTGCCAGCACCGTCCAGGGGAACACTGAAGCTTTCTTT | CASTVQGNTEAFF
NA | NA | TRBJ2-5 | TRBV15 | TGTGCCACCAGCACAAGAACAGGGACCGGGGAGACCCAGTACTTC | CATSTRTGTGETQYF
NA | NA | TRBJ1-6 | TRBV7-3 | TGTGCCAGCAGCTTCTCGGGGAGCTTAAATAATTCACCCCTCCACTTT | CASSFSGSLNNSPLHF
NA | TRBD1 | TRBJ1-2 | TRBV20-1 | TGCAGTGCCACGAAGGGGGCGCTTAACTATGGCTACACCTTC | CSATKGALNYGYTF
many | TRBD1 | TRBJ1-2 | TRBV7-2 | TGTGCCAGCAGACCAGGGACAGGGCCTTATGGCTACACCTTC | CASRPGTGPYGYTF
few | NA | TRBJ2-7 | TRBV12-3/TRBV12-4 | TGTGCCAGCAGTTACTCCCGGGAAGCCAACGAGCAGTACTTC | CASSYSREANEQYF
NA | TRBD1 | TRBJ2-7 | TRBV14 | TGTGCCAGCAGCCCAAAGACAGGGGAATCCTACGAGCAGTACTTC | CASSPKTGESYEQYF
few | NA | TRBJ1-1 | TRBV5-1 | TGCGCCAGCAGCTTGGGACAGGAGTTATTGAACACTGAAGCTTTCTTT | CASSLGQELLNTEAFF
many | NA | TRBJ1-4 | TRBV7-9 | TGTGCCAGCAGCTTCACAGGGACTGAAAAACTGTTTTTT | CASSFTGTEKLFF
once | NA | TRBJ1-3 | TRBV11-3 | TGTGCCAGCAGCTTAGTTGGAAACACCACATATTTT | CASSLVGNTTYF
many | TRBD2 | TRBJ2-5 | TRBV10-2 | TGCGCCAGCAGTGTACCGGGACTAGCAACGGAGACCCAGTACTTC | CASSVPGLATETQYF
many | NA | TRBJ1-1 | TRBV29-1 | TGCAGCGTTGCTAGGACATTCAACACTGAAGCTTTCTTT | CSVARTFNTEAFF
few | NA | TRBJ1-1 | TRBV7-9 | TGTGCCAGCAGCCACATAGACGGAGGGAGGAACACTGAAGCTTTCTTT | CASSHIDGGRNTEAFF
NA | NA | TRBJ1-3 | TRBV20-1 | TGCAGTGCTGTCATCAGCTCTGGAAACACCATATATTTT | CSAVISSGNTIYF
NA | TRBD1 | TRBJ1-4 | TRBV2 | TGTGCCAGCAGTCGGGGGACAGGTTGGAATGAAAAACTGTTTTTT | CASSRGTGWNEKLFF